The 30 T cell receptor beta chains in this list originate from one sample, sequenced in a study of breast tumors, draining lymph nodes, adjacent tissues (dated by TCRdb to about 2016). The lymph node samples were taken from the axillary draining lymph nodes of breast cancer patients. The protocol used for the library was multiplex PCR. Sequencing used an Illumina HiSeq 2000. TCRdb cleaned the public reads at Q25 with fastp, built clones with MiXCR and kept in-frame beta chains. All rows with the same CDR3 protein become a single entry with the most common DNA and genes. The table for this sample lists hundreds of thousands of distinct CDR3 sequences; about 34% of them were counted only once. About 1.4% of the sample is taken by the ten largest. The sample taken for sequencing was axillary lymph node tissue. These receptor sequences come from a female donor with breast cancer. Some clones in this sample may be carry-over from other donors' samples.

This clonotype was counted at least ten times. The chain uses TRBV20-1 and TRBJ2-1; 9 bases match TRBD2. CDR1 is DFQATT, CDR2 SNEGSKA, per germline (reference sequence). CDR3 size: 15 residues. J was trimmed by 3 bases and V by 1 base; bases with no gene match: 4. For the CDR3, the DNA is TGCAGTGCTAGAGGGGGGACTAGCAGCTACAATGAGCAGTTCTTC. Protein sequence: CSARGGTSSYNEQFF.

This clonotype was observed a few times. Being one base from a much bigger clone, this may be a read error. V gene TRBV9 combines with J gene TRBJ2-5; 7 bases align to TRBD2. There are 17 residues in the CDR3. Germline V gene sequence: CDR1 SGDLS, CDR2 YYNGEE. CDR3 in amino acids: CASSPRIGTTRQATQYF. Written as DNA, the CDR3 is TGTGCCAGCAGCCCAAGGATCGGGACTACCCGTCAAGCGACCCAGTACTTC. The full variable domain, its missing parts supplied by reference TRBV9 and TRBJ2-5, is DSGVTQTPKHLITATGQRVTLRCSPRSGDLSVYWYQQSLDQGLQFLIQYYNGEERAKGNILERFSAQQFPDLHSELNLSSLELGDSALYFCASSPRIGTTRQATQYFGPGTRLLVL.

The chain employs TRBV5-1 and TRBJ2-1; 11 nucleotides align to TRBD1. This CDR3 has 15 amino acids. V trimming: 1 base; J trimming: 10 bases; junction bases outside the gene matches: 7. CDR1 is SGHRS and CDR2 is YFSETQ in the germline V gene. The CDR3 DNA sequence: TGCGCCAGCAGCTTGCACGGACAGGGGGCCCCCGAGCAGTTCTTC. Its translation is CASSLHGQGAPEQFF.

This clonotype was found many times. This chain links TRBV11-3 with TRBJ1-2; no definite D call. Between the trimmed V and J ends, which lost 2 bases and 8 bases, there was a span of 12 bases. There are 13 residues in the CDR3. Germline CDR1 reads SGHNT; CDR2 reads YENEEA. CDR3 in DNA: TGTGCCAGCAGCTTAACTGGGTTCGGCGGCTACACCTTC. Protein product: CASSLTGFGGYTF.

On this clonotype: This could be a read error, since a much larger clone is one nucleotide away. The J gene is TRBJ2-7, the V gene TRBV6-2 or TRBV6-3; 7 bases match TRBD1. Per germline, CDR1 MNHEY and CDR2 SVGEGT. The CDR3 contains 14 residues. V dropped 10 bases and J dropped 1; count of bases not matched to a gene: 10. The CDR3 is CATQGEALSYEQYF. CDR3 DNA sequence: TGTGCCACCCAGGGGGAAGCGTTATCCTACGAGCAGTACTTC.

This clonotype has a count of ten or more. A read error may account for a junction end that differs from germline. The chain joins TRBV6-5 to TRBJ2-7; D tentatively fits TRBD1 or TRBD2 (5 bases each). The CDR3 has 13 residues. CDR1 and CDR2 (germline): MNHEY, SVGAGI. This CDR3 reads CASSHSGPPAQYF. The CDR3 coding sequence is TGTGCCAGCAGTCACTCGGGGCCTCCCGCGCAGTACTTC.

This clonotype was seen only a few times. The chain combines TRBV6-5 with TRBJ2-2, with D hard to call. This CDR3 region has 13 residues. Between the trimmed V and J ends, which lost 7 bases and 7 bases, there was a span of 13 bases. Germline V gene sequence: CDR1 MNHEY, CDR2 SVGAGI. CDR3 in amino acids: CASNHRVGGELFF. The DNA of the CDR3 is TGTGCCAGCAATCACCGGGTTGGCGGGGAGCTGTTTTTT.

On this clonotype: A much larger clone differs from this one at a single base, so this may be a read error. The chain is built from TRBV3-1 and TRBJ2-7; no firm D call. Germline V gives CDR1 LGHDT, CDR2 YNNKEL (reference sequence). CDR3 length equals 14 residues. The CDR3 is CPSSQGRARYEQYF. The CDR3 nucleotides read TGTCCCAGCAGCCAAGGTCGGGCCCGCTACGAGCAGTACTTC.

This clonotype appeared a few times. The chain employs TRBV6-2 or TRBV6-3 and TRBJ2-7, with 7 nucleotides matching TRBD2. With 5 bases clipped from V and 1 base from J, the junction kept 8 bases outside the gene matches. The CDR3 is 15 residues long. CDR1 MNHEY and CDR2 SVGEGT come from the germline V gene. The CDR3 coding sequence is TGTGCCAGCAGTCCCTATAGCGGGCCGTCCTACGAGCAGTACTTC. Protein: CASSPYSGPSYEQYF.

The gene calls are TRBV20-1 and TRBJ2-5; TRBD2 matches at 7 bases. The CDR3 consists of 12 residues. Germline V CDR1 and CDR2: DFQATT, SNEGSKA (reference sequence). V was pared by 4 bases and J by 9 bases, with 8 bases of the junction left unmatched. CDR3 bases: TGCAGTGCTACAGAGACTAGCCCGGCCCAGTACTTC. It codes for CSATETSPAQYF.

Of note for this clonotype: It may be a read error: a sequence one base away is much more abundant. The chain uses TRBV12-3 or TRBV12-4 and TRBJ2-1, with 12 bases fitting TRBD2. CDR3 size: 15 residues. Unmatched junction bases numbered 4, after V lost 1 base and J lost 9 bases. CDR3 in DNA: TGTGCCAGCAGTTTAGGGACTAGCGGGAACAGTGAGCAGTTCTTC. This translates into CASSLGTSGNSEQFF.

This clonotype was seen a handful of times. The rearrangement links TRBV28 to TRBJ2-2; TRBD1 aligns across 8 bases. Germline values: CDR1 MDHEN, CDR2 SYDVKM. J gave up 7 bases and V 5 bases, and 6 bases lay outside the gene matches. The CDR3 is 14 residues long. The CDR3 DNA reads TGTGCCAGCAGTCAGACAGGGGCCATCGGGGAGCTGTTTTTT. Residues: CASSQTGAIGELFF.

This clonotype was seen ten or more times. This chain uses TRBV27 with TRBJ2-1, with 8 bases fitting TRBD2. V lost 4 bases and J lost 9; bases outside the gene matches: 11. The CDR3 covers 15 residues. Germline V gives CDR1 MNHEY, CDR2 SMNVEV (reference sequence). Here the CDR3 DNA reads TGTGCCAGCAGTTCCCCGACCGGGACTAGTGGTGAGCAGTTCTTC. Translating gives CASSSPTGTSGEQFF.

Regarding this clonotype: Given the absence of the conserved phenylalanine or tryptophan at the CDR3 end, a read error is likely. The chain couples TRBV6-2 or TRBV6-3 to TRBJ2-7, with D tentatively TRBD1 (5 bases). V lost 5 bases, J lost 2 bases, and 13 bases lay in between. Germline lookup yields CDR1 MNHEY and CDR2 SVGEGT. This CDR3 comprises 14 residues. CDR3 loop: CASSHGRATYEQYL. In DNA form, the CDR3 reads TGTGCCAGCAGTCACGGCAGGGCCACCTACGAGCAGTACCTC.

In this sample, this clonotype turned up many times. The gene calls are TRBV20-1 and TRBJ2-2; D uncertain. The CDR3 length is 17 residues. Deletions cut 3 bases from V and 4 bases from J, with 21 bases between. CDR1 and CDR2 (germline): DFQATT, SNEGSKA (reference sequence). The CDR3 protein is CSASRRPTHLFTGELFF. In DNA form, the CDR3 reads TGCAGTGCTAGTAGGCGTCCGACCCACCTGTTCACCGGGGAGCTGTTTTTT.

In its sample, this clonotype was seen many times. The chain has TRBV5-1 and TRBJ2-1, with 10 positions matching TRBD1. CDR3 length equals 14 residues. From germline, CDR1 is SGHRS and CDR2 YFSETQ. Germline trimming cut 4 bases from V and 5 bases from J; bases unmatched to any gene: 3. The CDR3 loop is CASSPGTGDNEQFF. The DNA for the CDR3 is TGCGCCAGCAGCCCCGGGACAGGGGACAATGAGCAGTTCTTC. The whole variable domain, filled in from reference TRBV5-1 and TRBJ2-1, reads KAGVTQTPRYLIKTRGQQVTLSCSPISGHRSVSWYQQTPGQGLQFLFEYFSETQRNKGNFPGRFSGRQFSNSRSEMNVSTLELGDSALYLCASSPGTGDNEQFFGPGTRLTVL.

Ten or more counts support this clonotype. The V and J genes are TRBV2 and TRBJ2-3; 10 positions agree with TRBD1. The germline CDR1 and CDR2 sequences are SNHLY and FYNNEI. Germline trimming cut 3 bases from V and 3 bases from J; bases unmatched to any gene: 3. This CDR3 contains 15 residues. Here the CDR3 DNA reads TGTGCCAGCAGTGATCGGGACAGGGGAACAGATACGCAGTATTTT. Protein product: CASSDRDRGTDTQYF. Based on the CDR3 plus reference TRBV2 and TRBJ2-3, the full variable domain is EPEVTQTPSHQVTQMGQEVILRCVPISNHLYFYWYRQILGQKVEFLVSFYNNEISEKSEIFDDQFSVERPDGSNFTLKIRSTKLEDSAMYFCASSDRDRGTDTQYFGPGTRLTVL.

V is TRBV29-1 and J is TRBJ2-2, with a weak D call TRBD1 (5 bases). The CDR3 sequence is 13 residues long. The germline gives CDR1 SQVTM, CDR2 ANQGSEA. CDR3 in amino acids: CAGLSGNTGELFF. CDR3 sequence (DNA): TGCGCAGGGCTCTCCGGAAACACCGGGGAGCTGTTTTTT.

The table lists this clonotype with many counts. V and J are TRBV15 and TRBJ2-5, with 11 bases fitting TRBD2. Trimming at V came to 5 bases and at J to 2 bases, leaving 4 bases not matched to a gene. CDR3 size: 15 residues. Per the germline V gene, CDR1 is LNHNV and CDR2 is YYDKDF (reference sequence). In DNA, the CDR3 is TGTGCCACCAGCCCCGGGACTAGCGGACAAGAGACCCAGTACTTC. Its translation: CATSPGTSGQETQYF.

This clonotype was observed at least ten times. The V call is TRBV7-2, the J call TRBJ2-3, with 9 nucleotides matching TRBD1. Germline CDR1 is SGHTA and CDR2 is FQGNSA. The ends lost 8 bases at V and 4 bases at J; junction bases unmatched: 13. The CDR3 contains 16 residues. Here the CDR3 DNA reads TGTGCCAGCGAGATTCTCCCGGGACAGGGAGCAGATACGCAGTATTTT. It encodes CASEILPGQGADTQYF.

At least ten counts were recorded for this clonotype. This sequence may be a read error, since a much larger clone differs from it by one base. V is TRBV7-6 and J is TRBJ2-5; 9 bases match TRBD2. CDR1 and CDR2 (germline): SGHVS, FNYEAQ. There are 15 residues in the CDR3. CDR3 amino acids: CASSFLGGRGETQHF. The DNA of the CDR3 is TGTGCCAGCAGCTTTCTTGGCGGGAGGGGAGAGACCCAGCACTTC.

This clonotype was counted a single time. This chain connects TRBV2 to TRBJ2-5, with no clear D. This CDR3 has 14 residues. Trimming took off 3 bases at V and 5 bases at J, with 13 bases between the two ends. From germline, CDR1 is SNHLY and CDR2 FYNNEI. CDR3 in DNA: TGTGCCAGCAGTGAGACCGATAACGGGGAGACCCAGTACTTC. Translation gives CASSETDNGETQYF.

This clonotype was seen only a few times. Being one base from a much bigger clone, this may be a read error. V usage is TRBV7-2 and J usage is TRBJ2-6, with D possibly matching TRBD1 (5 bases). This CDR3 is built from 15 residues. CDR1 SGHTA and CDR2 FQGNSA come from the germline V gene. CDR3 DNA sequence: TGTGCCAGCAGCTTAGACCTCTCTGGGGCCAACGTCCTGCCTTTC. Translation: CASSLDLSGANVLPF. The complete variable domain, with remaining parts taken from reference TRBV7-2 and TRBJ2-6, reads GAGVSQSPSNKVTEKGKDVELRCDPISGHTALYWYRQSLGQGLEFLIYFQGNSAPDKSGLPSDRFSAERTGGSVSTLTIQRTQQEDSAVYLCASSLDLSGANVLPFGAGSRLTVL.

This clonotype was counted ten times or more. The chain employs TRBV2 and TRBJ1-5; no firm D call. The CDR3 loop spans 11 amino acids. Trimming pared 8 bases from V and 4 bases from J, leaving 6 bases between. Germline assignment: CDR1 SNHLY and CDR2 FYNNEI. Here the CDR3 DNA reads TGTGCCAGCGGGCTAAATCAGCCCCAGCATTTT. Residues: CASGLNQPQHF.

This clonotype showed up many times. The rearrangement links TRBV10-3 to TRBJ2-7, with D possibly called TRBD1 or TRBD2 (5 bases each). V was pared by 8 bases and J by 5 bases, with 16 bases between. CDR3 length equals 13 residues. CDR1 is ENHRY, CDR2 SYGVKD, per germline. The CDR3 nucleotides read TGTGCCATCGGCAGGGACGTCGGCCACGAGCAGTACTTC. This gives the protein CAIGRDVGHEQYF.

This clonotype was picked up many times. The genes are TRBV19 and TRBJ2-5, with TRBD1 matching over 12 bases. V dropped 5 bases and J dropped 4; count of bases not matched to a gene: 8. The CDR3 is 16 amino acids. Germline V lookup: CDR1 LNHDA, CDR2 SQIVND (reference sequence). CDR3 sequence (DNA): TGTGCCAGTAGTTTCCGGGACAGGGGGCGGGGAGAGACCCAGTACTTC. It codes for CASSFRDRGRGETQYF.

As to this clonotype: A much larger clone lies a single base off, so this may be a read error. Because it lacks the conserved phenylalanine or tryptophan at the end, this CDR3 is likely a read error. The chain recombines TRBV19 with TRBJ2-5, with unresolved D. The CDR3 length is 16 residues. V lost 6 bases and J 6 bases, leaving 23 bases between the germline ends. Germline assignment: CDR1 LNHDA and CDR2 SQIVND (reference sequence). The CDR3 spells CASSPLGPSRRQTQYP. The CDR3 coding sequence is TGTGCCAGTAGCCCATTGGGCCCTAGTCGCCGCCAGACCCAGTACCCC.

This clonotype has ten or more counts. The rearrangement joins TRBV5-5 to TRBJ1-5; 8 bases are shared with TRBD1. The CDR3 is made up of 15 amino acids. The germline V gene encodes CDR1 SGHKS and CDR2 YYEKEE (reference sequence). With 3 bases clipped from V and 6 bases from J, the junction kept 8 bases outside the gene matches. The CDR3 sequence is CASSSGQGRSQPQHF. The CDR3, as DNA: TGTGCCAGCAGCTCAGGACAGGGACGGTCTCAGCCCCAGCATTTT.

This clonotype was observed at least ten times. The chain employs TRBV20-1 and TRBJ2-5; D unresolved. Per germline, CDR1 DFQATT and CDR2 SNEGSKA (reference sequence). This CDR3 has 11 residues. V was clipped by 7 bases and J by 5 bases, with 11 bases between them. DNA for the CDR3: TGCAGTGGGGTTTTAGGGGAGACCCAGTACTTC. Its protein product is CSGVLGETQYF.

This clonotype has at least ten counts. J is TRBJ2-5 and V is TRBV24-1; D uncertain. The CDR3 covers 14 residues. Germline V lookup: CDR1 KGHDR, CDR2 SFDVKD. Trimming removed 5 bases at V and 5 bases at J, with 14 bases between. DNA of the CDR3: TGTGCCACCAGTGGACTCCAGGCAGGCGAGACCCAGTACTTC. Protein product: CATSGLQAGETQYF.